This T cell receptor beta chain was captured in a study of beta chain features in type 1 diabetes. Findings and caveats of the study: When Type 1 diabetes patients were examined, their TCRB CDR3s proved moderately but significantly shorter in all four CD4+ subsets. Relative to healthy donors, patients appeared to have naive, central memory and Treg TCRB repertoires that were more similar. A possible short-template PCR bias applies equally to patients and controls.

This clone was picked up a small number of times. Its specificity is unknown. Isolated RNA was reverse transcribed in full, so expressed TCRB transcripts were sequenced. Here immunoSEQ multiplex PCR was the method, and the copy in TCRdb shows in-frame clones only, minus some. Of 300,000 or so clones detected, approximately 9.7% appear once; the ten largest clones hold 1%. Germline lookup yields CDR1 SGHTA and CDR2 FQGNSA. V was pared by 5 bases and J by 6 bases, with 9 bases of the junction left unmatched. CDR3 size: 16 residues. The rearrangement links TRBV7-2 to TRBJ1-5; 11 nucleotides align to TRBD1. The TCR sequence derives from a man aged 30 to 45 with type 1 diabetes. Sequencing was performed on central memory CD4+ T cells from blood. CDR3 DNA sequence: TGTGCCAGCAGCCCACACCGGACAGGGGGCCCTCAGCCCCAGCATTTT. Residues: CASSPHRTGGPQPQHF.